This TCR beta chain was found in a study of T-cell memory formation after mild COVID-19. Notes on the study in general: CD4+ bias marked clones expanding day 15 to 37, unlike balanced contracting clones. CD4+ contracting clones were mainly CM and EM; CD8+ ones, EMRA. That cross-reactive memory joined was suggested by some responding clones appearing in pre-infection memory.

A single record per CDR3 protein comes from TCRdb applying MiXCR to the 5' RACE reads. This table has roughly 400,000 distinct CDR3 sequences, roughly 15% appearing once. Regarding this clonotype: What it binds is not known.

This TCR came from a man aged 18 to 30 who had mild COVID-19 (a few samples of this study predate the infection). Cell type and time point are not known. Sequencing was done on a sample of PBMCs or a T cell subset sorted from them (not recorded which).

CDR3 sequence (DNA): TGCAGTGCTAGTGGCGGGGGGGGGTTAAATACGCAGTATTTT. Translated: CSASGGGGLNTQYF. The V call is TRBV20-1, the J call TRBJ2-3, with TRBD2 identical over 9 bases. Trimming took 3 bases from V and 7 from J; bases not matched to a gene: 8. The CDR3 consists of 14 residues. Germline CDR1 DFQATT, CDR2 SNEGSKA (reference sequence).